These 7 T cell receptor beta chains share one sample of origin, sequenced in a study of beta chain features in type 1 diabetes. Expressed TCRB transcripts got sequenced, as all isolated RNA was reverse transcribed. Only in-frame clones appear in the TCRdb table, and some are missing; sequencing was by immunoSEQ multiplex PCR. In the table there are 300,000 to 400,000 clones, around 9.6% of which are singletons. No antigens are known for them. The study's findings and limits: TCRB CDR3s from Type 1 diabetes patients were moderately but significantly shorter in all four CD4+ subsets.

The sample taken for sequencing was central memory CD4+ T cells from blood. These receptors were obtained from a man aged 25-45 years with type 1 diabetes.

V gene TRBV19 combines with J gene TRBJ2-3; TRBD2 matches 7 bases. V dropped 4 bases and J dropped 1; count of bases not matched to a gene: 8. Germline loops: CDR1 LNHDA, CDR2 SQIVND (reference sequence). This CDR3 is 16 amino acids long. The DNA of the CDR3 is TGTGCCAGTAGTACCATTAGCGGGCTCCGCACAGATACGCAGTATTTT. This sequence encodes CASSTISGLRTDTQYF.

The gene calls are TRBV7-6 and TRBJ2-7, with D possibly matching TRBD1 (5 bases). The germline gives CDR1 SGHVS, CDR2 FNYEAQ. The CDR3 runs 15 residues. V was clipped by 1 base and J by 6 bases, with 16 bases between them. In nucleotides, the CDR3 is TGTGCCAGCAGCTTAGATAGCCACAGGTTAAGCGAGCAGTACTTC. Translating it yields CASSLDSHRLSEQYF.

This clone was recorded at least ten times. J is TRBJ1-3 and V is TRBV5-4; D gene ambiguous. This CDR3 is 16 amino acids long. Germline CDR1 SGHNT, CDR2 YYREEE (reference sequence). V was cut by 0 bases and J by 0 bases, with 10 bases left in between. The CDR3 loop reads CASSLGPGNSGNTIYF. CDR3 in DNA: TGTGCCAGCAGCTTGGGACCGGGGAACTCTGGAAACACCATATATTTT.

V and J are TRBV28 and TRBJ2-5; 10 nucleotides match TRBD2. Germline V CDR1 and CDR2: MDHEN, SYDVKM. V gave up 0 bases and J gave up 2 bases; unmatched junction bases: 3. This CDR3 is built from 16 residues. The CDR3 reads CASSLWSSGGQETQYF. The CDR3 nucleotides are TGTGCCAGCAGTTTATGGTCTAGCGGGGGACAAGAGACCCAGTACTTC.

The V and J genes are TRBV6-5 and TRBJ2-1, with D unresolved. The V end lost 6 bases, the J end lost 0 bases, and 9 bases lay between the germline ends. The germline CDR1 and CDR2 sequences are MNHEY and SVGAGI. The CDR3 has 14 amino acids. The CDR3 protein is CASRGSGSYNEQFF. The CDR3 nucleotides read TGTGCCAGCAGGGGATCGGGCTCCTACAATGAGCAGTTCTTC.

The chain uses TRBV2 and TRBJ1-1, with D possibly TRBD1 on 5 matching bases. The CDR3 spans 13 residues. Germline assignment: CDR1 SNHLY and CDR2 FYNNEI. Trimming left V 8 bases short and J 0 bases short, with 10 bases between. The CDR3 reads CASQTAMNTEAFF. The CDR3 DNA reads TGTGCCAGCCAGACAGCGATGAACACTGAAGCTTTCTTT. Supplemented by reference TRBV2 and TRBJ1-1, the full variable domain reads EPEVTQTPSHQVTQMGQEVILRCVPISNHLYFYWYRQILGQKVEFLVSFYNNEISEKSEIFDDQFSVERPDGSNFTLKIRSTKLEDSAMYFCASQTAMNTEAFFGQGTRLTVV.

CDR3 sequence reads: CASSQRWTGGAGNQPQHF. The CDR3 region has the DNA TGCGCCAGCAGCCAGAGGTGGACAGGGGGCGCGGGCAATCAGCCCCAGCATTTT. The chain is built from TRBV4-1 and TRBJ1-5, with 11 nucleotides matching TRBD1. V trimming: 3 bases; J trimming: 2 bases; junction bases outside the gene matches: 9. Germline V lookup: CDR1 MGHRA, CDR2 YSYEKL. The CDR3 sequence is 18 residues long.